This section outlines one T cell receptor (beta chain) sequence together with its context. Antigen unknown. 13 Jbeta primers and 60 Vbeta primers were used for the PCR. Original methodology: Later work found 65 million to 100 million unique TCR beta chains, with 9.5 million to 11 million shared. Here immunoSEQ multiplex PCR was the method, and the copy in TCRdb shows in-frame clones only, minus some. D and trimming were read from the DNA, whereas the V and J calls and clone size are those reported in that table. The sample lists more than 150,000 clones, about 88% occurring once. This sample was taken from a study of cytomegalovirus exposure and HLA in healthy donors. The CDR3 has 10 amino acids. V lost 8 bases and J 7 bases, leaving 8 bases between the germline ends. Germline values: CDR1 LNHDA, CDR2 SQIVND (reference sequence). The study's findings and limits: About 87% or about 30% of the time was how often most TCR beta V segments were productive, according to an earlier analysis. It was about 150 TCR beta chains that were listed as cytomegalovirus-associated.

This sequence joins TRBV19 and TRBJ1-2, with D possibly matching TRBD1 (5 bases). The TCR originated in a girl under three years old in good health and CMV-seronegative. The source material was PBMCs. Here the CDR3 reads CASRQGGYTF. The DNA for the CDR3 is TGTGCCAGTCGGCAGGGTGGCTACACCTTC.